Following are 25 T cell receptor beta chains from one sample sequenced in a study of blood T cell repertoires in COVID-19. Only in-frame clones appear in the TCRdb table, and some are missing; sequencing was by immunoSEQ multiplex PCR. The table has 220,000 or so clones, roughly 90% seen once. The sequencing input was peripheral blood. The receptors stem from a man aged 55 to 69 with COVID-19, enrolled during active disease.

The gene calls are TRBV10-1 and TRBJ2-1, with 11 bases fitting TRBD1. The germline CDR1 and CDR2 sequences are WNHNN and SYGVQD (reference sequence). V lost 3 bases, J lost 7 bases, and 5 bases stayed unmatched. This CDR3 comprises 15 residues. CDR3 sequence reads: CASSDPGQGANEQFF. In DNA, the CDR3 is TGCGCCAGCAGTGACCCCGGACAGGGGGCAAATGAGCAGTTCTTC.

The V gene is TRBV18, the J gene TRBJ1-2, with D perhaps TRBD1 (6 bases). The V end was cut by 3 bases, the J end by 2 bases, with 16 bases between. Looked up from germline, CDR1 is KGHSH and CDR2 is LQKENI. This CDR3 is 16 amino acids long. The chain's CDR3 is CASSPGSGAQNYGYTF. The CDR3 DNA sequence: TGTGCCAGCTCACCTGGGTCAGGGGCCCAAAACTATGGCTACACCTTC. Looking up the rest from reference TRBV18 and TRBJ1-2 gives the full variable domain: NAGVMQNPRHLVRRRGQEARLRCSPMKGHSHVYWYRQLPEEGLKFMVYLQKENIIDESGMPKERFSAEFPKEGPSILRIQQVVRGDSAAYFCASSPGSGAQNYGYTFGSGTRLTVV.

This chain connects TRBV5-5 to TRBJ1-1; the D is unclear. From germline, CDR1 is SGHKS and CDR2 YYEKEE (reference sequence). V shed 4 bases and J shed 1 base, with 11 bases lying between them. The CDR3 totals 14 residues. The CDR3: CASSPISGNTEAFF. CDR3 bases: TGTGCCAGCAGCCCTATTAGTGGGAACACTGAAGCTTTCTTT.

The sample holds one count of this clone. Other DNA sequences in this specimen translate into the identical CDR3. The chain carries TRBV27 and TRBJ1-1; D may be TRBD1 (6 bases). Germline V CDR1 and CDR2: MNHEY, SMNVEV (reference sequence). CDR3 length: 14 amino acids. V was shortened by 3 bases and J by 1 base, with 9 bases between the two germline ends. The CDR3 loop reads CASSFQGGNTEAFF. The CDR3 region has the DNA TGTGCCAGCAGTTTCCAAGGGGGGAACACTGAAGCTTTCTTT.

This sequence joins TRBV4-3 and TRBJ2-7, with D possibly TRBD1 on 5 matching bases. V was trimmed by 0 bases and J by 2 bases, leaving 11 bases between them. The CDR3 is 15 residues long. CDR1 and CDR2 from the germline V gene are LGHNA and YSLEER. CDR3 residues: CASSQEPGSAYEQYF. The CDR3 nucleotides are TGCGCCAGCAGCCAAGAGCCAGGGTCAGCCTACGAGCAGTACTTC.

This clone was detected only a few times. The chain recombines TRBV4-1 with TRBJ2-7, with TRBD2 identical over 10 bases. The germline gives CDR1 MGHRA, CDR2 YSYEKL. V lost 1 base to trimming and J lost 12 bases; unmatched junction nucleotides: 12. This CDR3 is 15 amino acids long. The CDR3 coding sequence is TGCGCCAGCAGCCAAGTGGAGCGGGGGGGCCCCCTCCCGTACTTC. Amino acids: CASSQVERGGPLPYF.

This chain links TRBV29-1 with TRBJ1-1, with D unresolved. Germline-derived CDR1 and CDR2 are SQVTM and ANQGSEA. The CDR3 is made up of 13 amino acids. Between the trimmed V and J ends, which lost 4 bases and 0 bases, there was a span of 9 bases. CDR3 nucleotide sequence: TGCAGCGTTGCCCCGGGTTTGAACACTGAAGCTTTCTTT. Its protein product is CSVAPGLNTEAFF. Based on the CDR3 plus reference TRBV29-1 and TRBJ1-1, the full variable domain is SAVISQKPSRDICQRGTSLTIQCQVDSQVTMMFWYRQQPGQSLTLIATANQGSEATYESGFVIDKFPISRPNLTFSTLTVSNMSPEDSSIYLCSVAPGLNTEAFFGQGTRLTVV.

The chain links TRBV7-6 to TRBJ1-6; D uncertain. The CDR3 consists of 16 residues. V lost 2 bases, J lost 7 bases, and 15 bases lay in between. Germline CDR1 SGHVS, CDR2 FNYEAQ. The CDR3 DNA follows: TGTGCCAGCAGCTTAATTTCCGGCAGAGGGAATTCACCCCTCCACTTT. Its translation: CASSLISGRGNSPLHF. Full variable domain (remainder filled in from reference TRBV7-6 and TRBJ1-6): GAGVSQSPRYKVTKRGQDVALRCDPISGHVSLYWYRQALGQGPEFLTYFNYEAQQDKSGLPNDRFSAERPEGSISTLTIQRTEQRDSAMYRCASSLISGRGNSPLHFGNGTRLTVT.

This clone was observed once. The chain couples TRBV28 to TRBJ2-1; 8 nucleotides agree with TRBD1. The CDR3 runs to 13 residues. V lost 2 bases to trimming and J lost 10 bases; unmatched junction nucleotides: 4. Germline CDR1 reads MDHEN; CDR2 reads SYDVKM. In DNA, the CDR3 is TGTGCCAGCAGTTTACCCAGGACAGGGGAGCAGTTCTTC. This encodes CASSLPRTGEQFF.

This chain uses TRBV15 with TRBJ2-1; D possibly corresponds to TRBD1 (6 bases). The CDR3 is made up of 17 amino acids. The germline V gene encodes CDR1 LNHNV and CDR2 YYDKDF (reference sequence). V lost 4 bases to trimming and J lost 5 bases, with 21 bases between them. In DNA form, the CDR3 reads TGTGCCACCAGCACCTCTGTTACAGGGAAGACCCACAATGAGCAGTTCTTC. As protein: CATSTSVTGKTHNEQFF.

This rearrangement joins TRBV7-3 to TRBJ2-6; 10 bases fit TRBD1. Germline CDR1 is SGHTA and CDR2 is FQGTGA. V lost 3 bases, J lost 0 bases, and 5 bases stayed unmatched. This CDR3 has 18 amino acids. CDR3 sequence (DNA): TGTGCCAGCAGCTTCTCCGGGACAGGGGTCTCTGGGGCCAACGTCCTGACTTTC. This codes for CASSFSGTGVSGANVLTF.

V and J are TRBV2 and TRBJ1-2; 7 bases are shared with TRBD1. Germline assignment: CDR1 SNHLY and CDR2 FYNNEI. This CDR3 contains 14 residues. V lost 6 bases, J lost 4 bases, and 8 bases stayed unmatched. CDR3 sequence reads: CASRDRPTAYGYTF. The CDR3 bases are TGTGCCAGCAGGGACAGGCCGACGGCCTATGGCTACACCTTC.

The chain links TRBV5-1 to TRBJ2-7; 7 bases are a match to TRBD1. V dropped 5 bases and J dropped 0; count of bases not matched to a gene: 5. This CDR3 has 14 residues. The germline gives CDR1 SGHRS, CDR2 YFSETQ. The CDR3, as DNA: TGCGCCAGCAGAACCGGGACAGCCTCCTACGAGCAGTACTTC. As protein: CASRTGTASYEQYF.

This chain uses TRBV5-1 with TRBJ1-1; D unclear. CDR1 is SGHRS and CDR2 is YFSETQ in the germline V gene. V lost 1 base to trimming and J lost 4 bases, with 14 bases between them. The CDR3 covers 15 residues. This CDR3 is CASSLLSEVATEAFF. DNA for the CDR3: TGCGCCAGCAGCTTGTTATCAGAGGTTGCCACTGAAGCTTTCTTT.

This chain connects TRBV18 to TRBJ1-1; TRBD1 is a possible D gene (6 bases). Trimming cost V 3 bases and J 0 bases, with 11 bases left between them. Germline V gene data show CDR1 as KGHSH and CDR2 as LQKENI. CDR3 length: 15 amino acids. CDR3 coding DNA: TGTGCCAGCTCACCGGGGGCGGCCCTGAACACTGAAGCTTTCTTT. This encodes CASSPGAALNTEAFF.

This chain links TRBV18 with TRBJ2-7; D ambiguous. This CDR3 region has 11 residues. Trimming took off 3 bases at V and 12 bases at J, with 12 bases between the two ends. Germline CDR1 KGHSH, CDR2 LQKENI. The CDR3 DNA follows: TGTGCCAGCTCACCGGAACAGACCTTGTACTTC. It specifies CASSPEQTLYF.

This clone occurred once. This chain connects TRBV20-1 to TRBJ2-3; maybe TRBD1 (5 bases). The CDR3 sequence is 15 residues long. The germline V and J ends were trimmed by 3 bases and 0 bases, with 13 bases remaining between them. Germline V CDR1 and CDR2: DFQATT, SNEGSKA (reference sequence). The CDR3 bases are TGCAGTGCTAGTTTAGGTGGGGCTAGCACAGATACGCAGTATTTT. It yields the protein CSASLGGASTDTQYF.

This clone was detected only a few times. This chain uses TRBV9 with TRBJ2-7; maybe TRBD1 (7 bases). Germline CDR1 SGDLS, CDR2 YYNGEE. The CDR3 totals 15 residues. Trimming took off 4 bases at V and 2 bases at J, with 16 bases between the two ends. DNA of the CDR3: TGTGCCAGCAGCCCCCAGGGGGGCAGTCCCTACGAGCAGTACTTC. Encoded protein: CASSPQGGSPYEQYF.

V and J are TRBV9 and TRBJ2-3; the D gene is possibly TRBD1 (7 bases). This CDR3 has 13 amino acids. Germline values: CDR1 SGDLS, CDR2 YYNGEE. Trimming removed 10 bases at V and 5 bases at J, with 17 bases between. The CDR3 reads CASGDSDVDTQYF. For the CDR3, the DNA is TGTGCCTCGGGGGACAGTGACGTAGATACGCAGTATTTT.

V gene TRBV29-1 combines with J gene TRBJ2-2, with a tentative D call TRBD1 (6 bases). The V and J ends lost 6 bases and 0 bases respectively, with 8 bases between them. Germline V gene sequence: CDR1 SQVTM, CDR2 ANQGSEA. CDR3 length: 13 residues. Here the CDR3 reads CSVGTSNTGELFF. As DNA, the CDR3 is TGCAGCGTGGGGACATCGAACACCGGGGAGCTGTTTTTT.

The CDR3 DNA follows: TGTGCCAGCAGCTTAAACCCGTCGGGGGAGACCCAGTACTTC. It encodes CASSLNPSGETQYF. The chain uses TRBV11-2 and TRBJ2-5; a weak D match, TRBD2 (5 bases). The CDR3 has 14 amino acids. V dropped 2 bases and J dropped 5 bases, with 12 bases sitting between them. Germline V gene data show CDR1 as SGHAT and CDR2 as FQNNGV.

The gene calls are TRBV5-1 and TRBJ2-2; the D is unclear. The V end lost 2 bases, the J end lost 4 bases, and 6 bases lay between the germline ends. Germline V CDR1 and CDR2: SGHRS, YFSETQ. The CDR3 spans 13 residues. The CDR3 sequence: CASSFGGTGELFF. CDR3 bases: TGCGCCAGCAGCTTCGGCGGCACCGGGGAGCTGTTTTTT. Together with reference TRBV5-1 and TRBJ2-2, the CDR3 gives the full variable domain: KAGVTQTPRYLIKTRGQQVTLSCSPISGHRSVSWYQQTPGQGLQFLFEYFSETQRNKGNFPGRFSGRQFSNSRSEMNVSTLELGDSALYLCASSFGGTGELFFGEGSRLTVL.

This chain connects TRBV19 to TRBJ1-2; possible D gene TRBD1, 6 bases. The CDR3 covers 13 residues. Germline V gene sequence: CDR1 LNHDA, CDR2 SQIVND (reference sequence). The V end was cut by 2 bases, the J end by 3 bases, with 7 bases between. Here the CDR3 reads CASSIQGHYGYTF. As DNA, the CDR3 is TGTGCCAGTAGTATACAGGGGCACTATGGCTACACCTTC. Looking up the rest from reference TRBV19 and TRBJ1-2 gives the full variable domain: DGGITQSPKYLFRKEGQNVTLSCEQNLNHDAMYWYRQDPGQGLRLIYYSQIVNDFQKGDIAEGYSVSREKKESFPLTVTSAQKNPTAFYLCASSIQGHYGYTFGSGTRLTVV.

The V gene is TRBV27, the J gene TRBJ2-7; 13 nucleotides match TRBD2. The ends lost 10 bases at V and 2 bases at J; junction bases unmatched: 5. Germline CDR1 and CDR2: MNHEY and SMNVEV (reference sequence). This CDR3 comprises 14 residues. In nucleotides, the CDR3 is TGTGCCACTTCAGGACTAGCGGGAGCCTACGAGCAGTACTTC. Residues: CATSGLAGAYEQYF.

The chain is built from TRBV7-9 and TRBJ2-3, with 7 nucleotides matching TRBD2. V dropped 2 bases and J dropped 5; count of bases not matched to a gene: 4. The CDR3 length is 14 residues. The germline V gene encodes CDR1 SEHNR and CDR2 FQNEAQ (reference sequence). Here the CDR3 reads CASSLRDYLDTQYF. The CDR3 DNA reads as TGTGCCAGCAGCTTAAGGGACTACCTAGATACGCAGTATTTT.